The present T cell receptor (beta chain) was sequenced within a study of CXCR3-negative and CXCR3-positive naive CD8 T cells. Concerning this clonotype: Its antigen remains unidentified.

The CDR3 has 16 amino acids. Germline CDR1 reads WNHNN; CDR2 reads SYGVQD (reference sequence). 5' RACE with UMI labels generated the TRB cDNA libraries. TCRdb reworked the 5' RACE reads into one entry per CDR3 protein, no DNA. This sample's table has around 140,000 distinct CDR3 sequences. Study-level results: Researchers report CXCR3 expression partially decreased after cryopreservation, with fresh PBMCs used in most assays. Naive subsets expressed similar surface CD5; TRB CDR3 features served to infer TCR strength. When CXCR3-positive naive cells were set against CXCR3-negative naive cells, the former had more hydrophobic TRB CDR3s. Naive cells used TRBV-TRBJ genes in much the same way whether CXCR3-negative or CXCR3-positive; memory cells did not.

This receptor was obtained from a human donor in good health. Some clones in this sample may be carry-over from other donors' samples. The sample was naive CXCR3+ CD8+ T cells from blood. Subset described: CD45RO-CCR7+CD27+CD95- naive CD8+ T cells expressing CXCR3 (TNR3+). The V gene is TRBV10-1, the J gene TRBJ2-7; TCRdb's D call of TRBD1 is untestable without DNA. The CDR3 reads CASSGSSTGVTYEQYF.